The 29 T cell receptor beta chains below come from one sample, sequenced in a study of cytomegalovirus exposure and HLA in healthy donors. Researchers ran the PCR with 60 Vbeta and 13 Jbeta primers. Measured with immunoSEQ multiplex PCR; TCRdb has only the in-frame clones, and not every one. The table has around 100,000 clones, roughly two thirds seen once. The specimen sequenced was PBMCs. Receptors were obtained from a man aged 18 to 29 in good health and CMV-seropositive.

This chain connects TRBV7-6 to TRBJ1-2, with TRBD1 matching 7 bases. The CDR3 runs to 15 residues. Germline V gene lookup returns CDR1 SGHVS and CDR2 FNYEAQ. V trimming: 4 bases; J trimming: 3 bases; junction bases outside the gene matches: 8. The CDR3 sequence: CASSSRQGLDYGYTF. Written as DNA, the CDR3 is TGTGCCAGCAGCTCCAGACAGGGTCTGGACTATGGCTACACCTTC.

This chain joins TRBV7-2 and TRBJ1-3; TRBD1 aligns across 7 bases. This CDR3 is 15 amino acids long. V trimming: 1 base; J trimming: 4 bases; junction bases outside the gene matches: 4. Germline V gene lookup returns CDR1 SGHTA and CDR2 FQGNSA. This CDR3 reads CASSLVAGQGNTIYF. CDR3 DNA sequence: TGTGCCAGCAGCTTAGTGGCGGGACAGGGAAACACCATATATTTT.

The chain uses TRBV6-5 and TRBJ1-1; D gene unclear. Trimming took 5 bases from V and 7 from J, leaving 11 bases between them. CDR1 is MNHEY and CDR2 is SVGAGI in the germline V gene. This CDR3 has 12 residues. This CDR3 reads CASSRREGEAFF. CDR3 coding DNA: TGTGCCAGCAGTAGAAGAGAGGGTGAAGCTTTCTTT.

This clone was counted a few times. This chain uses TRBV28 with TRBJ2-7, with TRBD2 matching 9 bases. Germline assignment: CDR1 MDHEN and CDR2 SYDVKM. The CDR3 covers 16 residues. Trimming cost V 3 bases and J 4 bases; bases outside gene matches: 10. The CDR3 is CASSFSTGTSTYEQYF. The DNA for the CDR3 is TGTGCCAGCAGTTTCTCTACCGGGACTAGCACTTACGAGCAGTACTTC.

This clone was observed a few times. The chain is built from TRBV6-6 and TRBJ1-4; 11 positions match TRBD1. CDR3 length equals 15 residues. V lost 6 bases to trimming and J lost 7 bases; unmatched junction nucleotides: 7. Germline CDR1 is MNHNY and CDR2 is SVGAGI (reference sequence). CDR3 amino acids: CASRSGQGAGEKLFF. DNA for the CDR3: TGTGCCAGCAGATCCGGACAGGGGGCTGGTGAAAAACTGTTTTTT.

The sample holds a few counts of this clone. The CDR3 sequence is CASSQILAGGPETQYF. The CDR3 DNA sequence: TGCGCCAGCAGCCAAATTCTAGCGGGGGGGCCTGAGACCCAGTACTTC. The rearrangement links TRBV4-1 to TRBJ2-5; 12 bases agree with TRBD2. V was pared by 2 bases and J by 5 bases, with 6 bases of the junction left unmatched. From germline, CDR1 is MGHRA and CDR2 YSYEKL. The CDR3 extends over 16 amino acids.

The rearrangement joins TRBV5-1 to TRBJ2-7; possible D gene TRBD2, 6 bases. The germline V gene has CDR1 SGHRS and CDR2 YFSETQ. This CDR3 is 14 amino acids long. V was shortened by 1 base and J by 3 bases, with 11 bases between the two germline ends. CDR3 sequence (DNA): TGCGCCAGCAGCTTGCAAGCGGGCCACTACGAGCAGTACGTC. Translation: CASSLQAGHYEQYV.

The chain uses TRBV5-1 and TRBJ2-1; 7 bases map to TRBD1. CDR3 length equals 14 residues. Germline V gives CDR1 SGHRS, CDR2 YFSETQ. V lost 0 bases and J lost 9; bases outside the gene matches: 6. CDR3 in DNA: TGCGCCAGCAGCTTGGGGGTGACAGGGAGTGAGCAGTTCTTC. Amino acid sequence: CASSLGVTGSEQFF.

V and J are TRBV7-8 and TRBJ1-1, with D perhaps TRBD1 (5 bases). The CDR3 sequence is 14 residues long. Germline V CDR1 and CDR2: SGHVS, FQNEAQ. V lost 3 bases, J lost 2 bases, and 10 bases lay in between. The CDR3 DNA follows: TGTGCCAGCAGCTTCAGGGAATTTAACACTGAAGCTTTCTTT. This codes for CASSFREFNTEAFF.

This clone was found a few times. The chain recombines TRBV28 with TRBJ2-5; D ambiguous. The ends were cut back, 1 base at V and 5 bases at J, with 11 bases in the middle. The length of the CDR3 is 14 residues. Germline CDR1 and CDR2: MDHEN and SYDVKM. CDR3 coding DNA: TGTGCCAGCAGTTTATCGTCCCCTCGGGAGACCCAGTACTTC. It specifies CASSLSSPRETQYF.

On this clone: The sample holds other DNA sequences that translate to the same CDR3. This chain links TRBV6-1 with TRBJ1-1, with D possibly being TRBD1 (5 bases). The CDR3 consists of 14 residues. V lost 6 bases to trimming and J lost 0 bases, with 11 bases between them. Germline V CDR1 and CDR2: MNHNS, SASEGT. In DNA form, the CDR3 reads TGTGCCAGCAGGGCCCGACAGATGAACACTGAAGCTTTCTTT. Amino acids: CASRARQMNTEAFF.

The chain links TRBV5-1 to TRBJ1-3; D possibly corresponds to TRBD1 (5 bases). Germline loops: CDR1 SGHRS, CDR2 YFSETQ. The germline V and J ends were trimmed by 2 bases and 0 bases, with 12 bases remaining between them. The CDR3 runs 16 residues. CDR3 sequence (DNA): TGCGCCAGCAGCTTAAGCGGGACTGACTCTGGAAACACCATATATTTT. It yields the protein CASSLSGTDSGNTIYF.

The rearrangement uses TRBV19 and TRBJ2-3; tentative D call: TRBD1 (6 bases). V was clipped by 8 bases and J by 6 bases, with 18 bases between them. CDR1 is LNHDA, CDR2 SQIVND, per germline (reference sequence). The CDR3 sequence is 14 residues long. The CDR3 here is CASLSQQGGDTQYF. For the CDR3, the DNA is TGTGCCAGTCTATCTCAACAGGGTGGGGATACGCAGTATTTT.

The V and J genes are TRBV5-1 and TRBJ1-2; weak D call: TRBD1 (6 bases). Trimming took 4 bases from V and 8 from J, leaving 18 bases between them. The CDR3 has 14 residues. Per germline, CDR1 SGHRS and CDR2 YFSETQ. The CDR3 here is CASSPTQQGSGYTF. In DNA form, the CDR3 reads TGCGCCAGCAGCCCGACACAACAGGGTTCGGGCTACACCTTC.

The chain carries TRBV2 and TRBJ1-3, with a possible D match to TRBD1 (6 bases). V was shortened by 5 bases and J by 9 bases, with 14 bases between the two germline ends. Germline CDR1 SNHLY, CDR2 FYNNEI. The CDR3 is 13 amino acids. The CDR3 DNA reads TGTGCCAGCAGTCCCACAGGGTGGGGCACCATATATTTT. Its translation is CASSPTGWGTIYF.

As DNA, the CDR3 is TGTGCCAGCAGGTGGGGGGGATACAATGAGCAGTTCTTC. Translating gives CASRWGGYNEQFF. The V call is TRBV6-5, the J call TRBJ2-1, with 7 bases fitting TRBD2. Trimming removed 6 bases from V and 4 bases from J; junction bases left unmatched: 3. Germline lookup yields CDR1 MNHEY and CDR2 SVGAGI. This CDR3 comprises 13 residues.

V is TRBV19 and J is TRBJ1-1; 7 nucleotides match TRBD1. The germline V gene encodes CDR1 LNHDA and CDR2 SQIVND (reference sequence). After removal of 7 bases from V and 0 bases from J, the junction contained 8 bases not matched to a gene. CDR3 length equals 15 residues. The CDR3 DNA reads TGTGCCAGTACCCCTGGGACAGCCATGAACACTGAAGCTTTCTTT. Amino acid sequence: CASTPGTAMNTEAFF. Full variable domain (rest looked up from reference TRBV19 and TRBJ1-1): DGGITQSPKYLFRKEGQNVTLSCEQNLNHDAMYWYRQDPGQGLRLIYYSQIVNDFQKGDIAEGYSVSREKKESFPLTVTSAQKNPTAFYLCASTPGTAMNTEAFFGQGTRLTVV.

This sequence joins TRBV6-1 and TRBJ1-1; D is unclear. CDR3 size: 14 residues. Germline V lookup: CDR1 MNHNS, CDR2 SASEGT. Trimming shortened V by 7 bases and J by 1 base, and 13 bases separated the two germline ends. The CDR3 bases are TGTGCCAGCACCTTCGACGGAGAGAACACTGAAGCTTTCTTT. Translation gives CASTFDGENTEAFF.

The chain carries TRBV6-1 and TRBJ2-3, with D possibly being TRBD2 (7 bases). This CDR3 contains 14 residues. Trimming took 6 bases from V and 4 from J, leaving 14 bases between them. Per germline, CDR1 MNHNS and CDR2 SASEGT. CDR3 DNA sequence: TGTGCCAGCAGGGATTGGGGGGGCCCAGATACGCAGTATTTT. Protein sequence: CASRDWGGPDTQYF.

This clone was picked up a small number of times. As DNA, the CDR3 is TGTGCCAGCAGTTTTCAGGGGAACTATGGCTACACCTTC. It encodes CASSFQGNYGYTF. This chain joins TRBV28 and TRBJ1-2; D may be TRBD1 (6 bases). V gave up 3 bases and J gave up 2 bases, with 7 bases separating them. The V gene's germline CDR1 is MDHEN and CDR2 SYDVKM. This CDR3 is 13 amino acids long.

The CDR3 DNA is TGTGCCAGCAGCGTAGGGTGGGGACCAGGGGTCCCCCTCCACTTT. It codes for CASSVGWGPGVPLHF. The gene calls are TRBV9 and TRBJ1-6; the D gene is possibly TRBD1 (6 bases). This CDR3 spans 15 amino acids. V was clipped by 0 bases and J by 13 bases, with 17 bases between them. Per the germline V gene, CDR1 is SGDLS and CDR2 is YYNGEE.

This clone was detected a few times. This chain joins TRBV13 and TRBJ2-1; 7 bases line up with TRBD2. Trimming at V came to 3 bases and at J to 1 base, leaving 3 bases not matched to a gene. Per germline, CDR1 PRHDT and CDR2 FYEKMQ (reference sequence). This CDR3 is built from 15 residues. The CDR3 protein is CASSFGGGSYNEQFF. The DNA for the CDR3 is TGTGCCAGCAGCTTTGGCGGGGGATCCTACAATGAGCAGTTCTTC.

This clone was detected only a few times. The rearrangement uses TRBV29-1 and TRBJ2-1; 11 bases line up with TRBD2. CDR3 size: 17 residues. Germline V lookup: CDR1 SQVTM, CDR2 ANQGSEA. The junction had 11 bases not matched to a gene; V was cut back by 2 bases and J by 5 bases. This CDR3 is CSVEPWSPGLADNEQFF. The CDR3 nucleotides are TGCAGCGTTGAACCTTGGTCCCCGGGACTAGCGGACAATGAGCAGTTCTTC.

The V gene is TRBV15, the J gene TRBJ1-1, with D unclear. V lost 5 bases and J lost 1, with 11 bases in between. Looked up from germline, CDR1 is LNHNV and CDR2 is YYDKDF (reference sequence). The CDR3 covers 14 residues. The CDR3 is CATSPLPPNTEAFF. CDR3 coding DNA: TGTGCCACCAGCCCTCTCCCCCCGAACACTGAAGCTTTCTTT.

This clone was seen once. The J gene is TRBJ1-5, the V gene TRBV6-5, with 7 bases matching TRBD1. The CDR3 sequence is 14 residues long. Looked up from germline, CDR1 is MNHEY and CDR2 is SVGAGI. After removal of 11 bases from V and 7 bases from J, the junction contained 14 bases not matched to a gene. Here the CDR3 reads CASRVRGGRQPQHF. CDR3 bases: TGTGCCTCCAGGGTTCGAGGGGGCAGACAGCCCCAGCATTTT.

This clone showed up just a few times. V and J are TRBV6-5 and TRBJ2-3, with 7 bases fitting TRBD1. V was pared by 5 bases and J by 4 bases, with 6 bases of the junction left unmatched. The germline gives CDR1 MNHEY, CDR2 SVGAGI. This CDR3 region has 14 residues. The CDR3 DNA follows: TGTGCCAGCAGTCTAAACAGGGGAGCAGATACGCAGTATTTT. As protein: CASSLNRGADTQYF.

V gene TRBV25-1 combines with J gene TRBJ2-2; tentatively, D is TRBD1 (5 bases). Trimming pared 1 base from V and 6 bases from J, leaving 15 bases between. Germline CDR1 MGHDK, CDR2 SYGVNS. CDR3 size: 16 residues. The CDR3 DNA is TGTGCCAGCAGTGAATCCAAGGGGTTGGAGCCCGGGGAGCTGTTTTTT. Translating gives CASSESKGLEPGELFF.

This clone has a handful of counts. The CDR3 DNA reads TGTGCCAGCAGCTTGGTCGGGGGTGGCTCTGGGGCCAACGTCCTGACTTTC. Its translation is CASSLVGGGSGANVLTF. The rearrangement joins TRBV11-2 to TRBJ2-6, with D perhaps TRBD2 (6 bases). Germline values: CDR1 SGHAT, CDR2 FQNNGV. The CDR3 consists of 17 residues. V shed 3 bases and J shed 0 bases, with 12 bases lying between them.

The chain employs TRBV11-3 and TRBJ2-7, with TRBD1 as a possible D gene (6 bases). CDR1 and CDR2 from the germline V gene are SGHNT and YENEEA. V was pared by 1 base and J by 4 bases, with 11 bases between. The CDR3 runs 14 residues. The CDR3 DNA sequence: TGTGCCAGCAGCTTAGTCGACAGGAGATACGAGCAGTACTTC. This gives the protein CASSLVDRRYEQYF.